The next 21 T cell receptor beta chains were all read from a single sample in a study of Ad26.COV2.S vaccination and SARS-CoV-2 variants (dated by TCRdb to the early 2020s). The label giving this sample's treatment or condition can be read as: around 19 received Ad26.COV2.S at low or high dose, single or two shots; roughly 5 received placebo; per-sample allocation not given. For vaccine and placebo recipients, the sequenced repertoires came from samples collected on day 63 after the first injection. The library was generated by the immunoSEQ multiplex PCR assay. TCRdb obtained this table from immuneACCESS and retained in-frame rearrangements with V and J assigned. These tables miss some clones; where compared with another copy, unresolved V genes account for less than half of the shortfall, and the remainder is unexplained. The sample records about 400,000 clones, over 80% of which are singletons. The leading ten clones occupy more than 1.5% of the sample.

Specimen: peripheral blood, collected in a trial of Ad26.COV2.S vaccine versus placebo. The receptors were gathered from a person between 18 and 60 years old who received the Ad26.COV2.S COVID-19 vaccine or a placebo.

The chain employs TRBV5-1 and TRBJ2-5; a possible D gene is TRBD1 (5 bases). Germline CDR1 SGHRS, CDR2 YFSETQ. V was shortened by 0 bases and J by 2 bases, with 8 bases between the two germline ends. The CDR3 is 14 residues long. The CDR3 sequence is CASSLGQLQETQYF. The CDR3 coding sequence is TGCGCCAGCAGCTTGGGACAGTTACAAGAGACCCAGTACTTC.

The chain carries TRBV7-2 and TRBJ2-7; TRBD2 aligns across 9 bases. This CDR3 region has 15 residues. V lost 8 bases and J lost 5; bases outside the gene matches: 13. The germline V gene encodes CDR1 SGHTA and CDR2 FQGNSA. The CDR3 DNA sequence: TGTGCCAGCGCTCGGGGCGGGGGGGCCGCCGACGAGCAGTACTTC. Translating it yields CASARGGGAADEQYF.

This clone appeared a single time. The chain carries TRBV6-5 and TRBJ2-7, with 10 bases fitting TRBD1. V dropped 5 bases and J dropped 3; count of bases not matched to a gene: 7. Germline CDR1 MNHEY, CDR2 SVGAGI. CDR3 length: 15 residues. CDR3 nucleotides: TGTGCCAGCAGTACTTGGACAGGGGGGAACTACGAGCAGTACTTC. Translation: CASSTWTGGNYEQYF.

The rearrangement links TRBV5-1 to TRBJ2-1; 9 nucleotides agree with TRBD1. The CDR3 spans 14 residues. V shed 0 bases, J shed 12 bases, and the junction held 7 bases outside the gene matches. Germline-derived CDR1 and CDR2 are SGHRS and YFSETQ. CDR3: CASSLAEETGGQFF. CDR3 coding DNA: TGCGCCAGCAGCTTGGCCGAAGAGACAGGGGGGCAGTTCTTC.

The chain joins TRBV6-5 to TRBJ1-2; D is possibly TRBD1 (5 bases). The CDR3 is 15 amino acids. The germline V and J ends were trimmed by 0 bases and 6 bases, with 14 bases remaining between them. The V gene's germline CDR1 is MNHEY and CDR2 SVGAGI. DNA of the CDR3: TGTGCCAGCAGTTACTCCCAGGGACCAGGGCATGGCTACACCTTC. It specifies CASSYSQGPGHGYTF.

The V call is TRBV29-1, the J call TRBJ1-2; no firm D call. The germline V gene encodes CDR1 SQVTM and CDR2 ANQGSEA. This CDR3 spans 13 amino acids. V was cut by 4 bases and J by 4 bases, with 13 bases left in between. The CDR3 DNA reads TGCAGCGTTGGGCAGGCAGCCACCTATGGCTACACCTTC. Translation: CSVGQAATYGYTF.

The rearrangement uses TRBV20-1 and TRBJ1-1; D remains unclear. Germline CDR1 reads DFQATT; CDR2 reads SNEGSKA (reference sequence). This CDR3 spans 11 amino acids. Trimming took off 5 bases at V and 4 bases at J, with 8 bases between the two ends. The CDR3 DNA is TGCAGTGCTGCCCGGACCACTGAAGCTTTCTTT. Translating gives CSAARTTEAFF.

The chain recombines TRBV18 with TRBJ2-5; the match to TRBD2 covers 10 bases. CDR3 length: 17 residues. The V gene end was trimmed by 1 base and the J gene end by 4 bases; junction bases not matched to a gene: 9. Germline CDR1 reads KGHSH; CDR2 reads LQKENI. As DNA, the CDR3 is TGTGCCAGCTCACCACTGTCTGGGACTAGCGCCGGAGAGACCCAGTACTTC. Protein sequence: CASSPLSGTSAGETQYF.

In its sample, this clone was seen a few times. The chain is built from TRBV7-9 and TRBJ1-6, with 7 bases matching TRBD1. The germline gives CDR1 SEHNR, CDR2 FQNEAQ (reference sequence). The V segment lost 1 base and the J segment 10 bases; nucleotides outside the gene matches: 4. The CDR3 totals 14 residues. The CDR3 nucleotides read TGTGCCAGCAGCTTAGACAGGGGAAGATCACCCCTCCACTTT. This translates into CASSLDRGRSPLHF. Full variable domain (outside the CDR3, taken from reference TRBV7-9 and TRBJ1-6): DTGVSQNPRHKITKRGQNVTFRCDPISEHNRLYWYRQTLGQGPEFLTYFQNEAQLEKSRLLSDRFSAERPKGSFSTLEIQRTEQGDSAMYLCASSLDRGRSPLHFGNGTRLTVT.

DNA of the CDR3: TGTGCCAGCAGCTTGCCGGGACCGACCCATCTCACCTATAATTCACCCCTCCACTTT. Encoded protein: CASSLPGPTHLTYNSPLHF. The J gene is TRBJ1-6, the V gene TRBV7-2; tentatively, D is TRBD1 (5 bases). The germline gives CDR1 SGHTA, CDR2 FQGNSA. V gave up 3 bases and J gave up 2 bases, with 20 bases separating them. The CDR3 is made up of 19 amino acids.

The chain has TRBV15 and TRBJ1-3; weak D call: TRBD1 (5 bases). Trimming took off 0 bases at V and 0 bases at J, with 9 bases between the two ends. Germline V gene sequence: CDR1 LNHNV, CDR2 YYDKDF (reference sequence). This CDR3 has 16 amino acids. CDR3 residues: CATSRDWGGSGNTIYF. The DNA of the CDR3 is TGTGCCACCAGCAGAGATTGGGGGGGCTCTGGAAACACCATATATTTT.

The chain recombines TRBV10-3 with TRBJ1-1, with D possibly TRBD1 on 5 matching bases. CDR3 length: 15 amino acids. Germline CDR1 reads ENHRY; CDR2 reads SYGVKD. V was trimmed by 2 bases and J by 1 base, leaving 11 bases between them. DNA for the CDR3: TGTGCCATCAGTGAGCTGGACACTTCGAACACTGAAGCTTTCTTT. Amino acid sequence: CAISELDTSNTEAFF.

The chain links TRBV11-2 to TRBJ2-7; 8 positions agree with TRBD2. V lost 5 bases, J lost 5 bases, and 14 bases stayed unmatched. The germline gives CDR1 SGHAT, CDR2 FQNNGV. CDR3 length equals 16 residues. This chain's CDR3 is CASSRKITGTSNEQYF. The CDR3, as DNA: TGTGCCAGCAGCCGCAAGATAACCGGGACTAGTAACGAGCAGTACTTC. Full variable domain (missing parts from reference TRBV11-2 and TRBJ2-7): EAGVAQSPRYKIIEKRQSVAFWCNPISGHATLYWYQQILGQGPKLLIQFQNNGVVDDSQLPKDRFSAERLKGVDSTLKIQPAKLEDSAVYLCASSRKITGTSNEQYFGPGTRLTVT.

The chain carries TRBV6-5 and TRBJ2-5; TRBD1 matches 8 bases. Per germline, CDR1 MNHEY and CDR2 SVGAGI. After removal of 6 bases from V and 2 bases from J, the junction contained 5 bases not matched to a gene. The CDR3 is 14 amino acids. The CDR3 here is CASRDRGYQETQYF. CDR3 bases: TGTGCCAGCAGAGACAGGGGATATCAAGAGACCCAGTACTTC.

The chain combines TRBV13 with TRBJ2-4; no definite D call. The germline V gene encodes CDR1 PRHDT and CDR2 FYEKMQ (reference sequence). This CDR3 comprises 14 residues. V was shortened by 3 bases and J by 2 bases, with 8 bases between the two germline ends. The CDR3 coding sequence is TGTGCCAGCAGCTTCGGCACTTCCAAAAACATTCAGTACTTC. Its translation: CASSFGTSKNIQYF.

This clone appeared once. V gene TRBV13 combines with J gene TRBJ1-4; 7 bases match TRBD1. CDR1 PRHDT and CDR2 FYEKMQ come from the germline V gene (reference sequence). This CDR3 contains 14 residues. V dropped 5 bases and J dropped 5; count of bases not matched to a gene: 5. CDR3 in DNA: TGTGCCAGCAGCCTTCGACAGGGCAATGAAAAACTGTTTTTT. This sequence encodes CASSLRQGNEKLFF.

The J gene is TRBJ2-7, the V gene TRBV18, with D perhaps TRBD2 (6 bases). Germline CDR1 is KGHSH and CDR2 is LQKENI. Trimming took 3 bases from V and 6 from J, leaving 15 bases between them. The CDR3 consists of 14 residues. The CDR3 region is CASSPQVRESEQYF. In nucleotides, the CDR3 is TGTGCCAGCTCACCTCAAGTACGGGAGTCCGAGCAGTACTTC.

This clone has a handful of counts. V and J are TRBV7-9 and TRBJ2-7; D gene ambiguous. Per germline, CDR1 SEHNR and CDR2 FQNEAQ (reference sequence). This CDR3 has 12 amino acids. The ends were cut back, 5 bases at V and 2 bases at J, with 7 bases in the middle. The CDR3 DNA follows: TGTGCCAGCAGCCGTACTGCCTACGAGCAGTACTTC. This codes for CASSRTAYEQYF.

The gene calls are TRBV5-3 and TRBJ2-1, with 9 bases that match TRBD2. TRBV5-3 is treated as an ORF (open reading frame) with a function not yet certain. V was pared by 2 bases and J by 8 bases, with 8 bases of the junction left unmatched. This CDR3 region has 15 residues. In DNA, the CDR3 is TGTGCCAGAAGCTTATTGCGGGGGGGCCGCCATGAGCAGTTCTTC. Residues: CARSLLRGGRHEQFF.

The V call is TRBV7-9, the J call TRBJ2-6; possibly TRBD2 for D (5 bases). Germline V gene lookup returns CDR1 SEHNR and CDR2 FQNEAQ (reference sequence). V shed 5 bases and J shed 0 bases, with 14 bases lying between them. The CDR3 covers 17 residues. In DNA, the CDR3 is TGTGCCAGCAGCCCCCATATTCGGGGCTCTGGGGCCAACGTCCTGACTTTC. Protein product: CASSPHIRGSGANVLTF.

V usage is TRBV15 and J usage is TRBJ2-7, with a tentative D call TRBD2 (6 bases). The V and J ends lost 1 base and 2 bases respectively, with 15 bases between them. Germline V gene sequence: CDR1 LNHNV, CDR2 YYDKDF (reference sequence). This CDR3 is built from 16 residues. Written as DNA, the CDR3 is TGTGCCACCAGCAGAGTGTACCCCGGGGAGGCCTACGAGCAGTACTTC. This gives the protein CATSRVYPGEAYEQYF. The full variable domain, in which reference TRBV15 and TRBJ2-7 provide the parts outside the CDR3, is DAMVIQNPRYQVTQFGKPVTLSCSQTLNHNVMYWYQQKSSQAPKLLFHYYDKDFNNEADTPDNFQSRRPNTSFCFLDIRSPGLGDTAMYLCATSRVYPGEAYEQYFGPGTRLTVT.